A selection of T cell receptor beta chains follows, all from one sample in a study of technical replicates of blood from a handful of donors. Data came from immunoSEQ multiplex PCR; TCRdb stores just in-frame clones and leaves some out. The sample lists around 60,000 clones, more than 85% occurring once. The sequencing sample was made of PBMCs. Every receptor here comes from a human donor in good health. Some clones in this sample may be carry-over from other donors' samples. The CDR3 runs from the conserved cysteine through the conserved F or W. Fields, in order: D gene, clone size, V gene, J gene, CDR3 protein, CDR3 DNA. The D gene is left open where the match is weak. Part of the rows lack a size; the others show once, few, many or a class for expanded clones.

TRBD2	.	TRBV5-1	TRBJ2-1	CASSLEGTSGYNEQFF	TGCGCCAGCAGCTTGGAGGGGACTAGCGGGTACAATGAGCAGTTCTTC
TRBD2	.	TRBV6-5	TRBJ2-5	CASSYAASGRETQYF	TGTGCCAGCAGTTACGCGGCTAGCGGGAGGGAGACCCAGTACTTC
TRBD2	.	TRBV11-3	TRBJ2-1	CASSLAGLAGEEQFF	TGTGCCAGCAGCTTAGCGGGACTAGCGGGAGAGGAGCAGTTCTTC
.	.	TRBV7-3	TRBJ2-2	CASSLNTGELFF	TGTGCCAGCAGCCTCAACACCGGGGAGCTGTTTTTT
.	.	TRBV6-1	TRBJ1-3	CASSEIMAYGLVSGNTIYF	TGTGCCAGCAGTGAAATTATGGCATACGGACTGGTCTCTGGAAACACCATATATTTT
.	.	TRBV20-1	TRBJ2-5	CSAEREETQYF	TGCAGTGCTGAGCGGGAAGAGACCCAGTACTTC
TRBD1	.	TRBV27	TRBJ1-5	CASSPYGQGLDQPQHF	TGTGCCAGCAGTCCCTACGGACAGGGGCTGGATCAGCCCCAGCATTTT
TRBD2	.	TRBV19	TRBJ2-5	CASSSSGDLQTQYF	TGTGCCAGTAGCAGTAGCGGGGACCTACAGACCCAGTACTTC
TRBD1	.	TRBV27	TRBJ2-7	CASRGFGQGGNEQYF	TGTGCCAGCAGAGGGTTCGGACAGGGAGGAAACGAGCAGTACTTC
TRBD2	.	TRBV27	TRBJ2-1	CASSQGETSGWGEQFF	TGTGCCAGCAGCCAAGGGGAGACTAGCGGGTGGGGTGAGCAGTTCTTC
.	few	TRBV7-2	TRBJ2-2	CASSLGTPGPPF	TGTGCCAGCAGCTTAGGCACCCCAGGCCCTCCTTTT
TRBD2	.	TRBV10-2	TRBJ2-1	CASRTIRTSGNNEQFF	TGCGCCAGCAGAACAATTAGGACTAGCGGAAACAATGAGCAGTTCTTC
.	.	TRBV6-6	TRBJ1-1	CASSPQVNTEAFF	TGTGCCAGCAGTCCCCAGGTCAACACTGAAGCTTTCTTT
.	once	TRBV28	TRBJ1-5	CASSLEGDRTWHF	TGTGCCAGCAGTTTAGAAGGTGACAGGACCTGGCATTTT
TRBD1	.	TRBV4-2	TRBJ1-2	CASSPLTGAHYGYTF	TGTGCCAGCAGCCCCCTGACAGGGGCCCACTATGGCTACACCTTC
.	.	TRBV7-8	TRBJ1-3	CASSLSGGTIYF	TGTGCCAGCAGCTTATCCGGGGGCACCATATATTTT
TRBD2	.	TRBV7-3	TRBJ2-1	CASSLGLGDEQFF	TGTGCCAGCAGCTTAGGACTAGGCGATGAGCAGTTCTTC
.	.	TRBV27	TRBJ2-7	CASSFAASYEQYF	TGTGCCAGCAGTTTCGCGGCTTCCTACGAGCAGTACTTC
TRBD1	.	TRBV5-5	TRBJ2-3	CASSLDRGPIDTQYF	TGTGCCAGCAGCCTTGACAGGGGGCCTATAGATACGCAGTATTTT
.	.	TRBV7-8	TRBJ2-1	CASRPRSGLVGNEQFF	TGTGCCAGCAGACCAAGATCAGGGCTTGTTGGGAATGAGCAGTTCTTC
.	once	TRBV7-2	TRBJ1-2	CASSPRGNYGYTF	TGTGCCAGCAGCCCCCGGGGGAATTATGGCTACACCTTC
TRBD1	.	TRBV19	TRBJ1-2	CASRGQGNGGYTF	TGTGCCAGTAGGGGACAGGGTAACGGTGGCTACACCTTC
.	.	TRBV12-5	TRBJ1-5	CASGLFSGGALNQPQHF	TGTGCTAGTGGTTTGTTCAGCGGAGGAGCCCTCAATCAGCCCCAGCATTTT
.	.	TRBV7-5	TRBJ2-7	CVRRGQGSHEQYF	TGTGTCAGAAGAGGGCAGGGGTCGCACGAGCAGTACTTC
TRBD1	.	TRBV9	TRBJ1-2	CASSVRDRGNYGYTF	TGTGCCAGCAGCGTCCGGGACAGGGGTAACTATGGCTACACCTTC
.	.	TRBV19	TRBJ1-2	CASSPPGDVLGYTF	TGTGCCAGTAGTCCACCAGGGGACGTACTTGGCTACACCTTC
TRBD1	.	TRBV14	TRBJ1-4	CASSRQTGVGEKLFF	TGTGCCAGCAGCCGACAGACAGGGGTCGGAGAAAAACTGTTTTTT
TRBD1	few	TRBV6-5	TRBJ2-7	CASSPGTGGTYEQYF	TGTGCCAGCAGTCCCGGGACAGGGGGGACCTACGAGCAGTACTTC
TRBD1	once	TRBV5-1	TRBJ2-5	CASSLGQTFQETQYF	TGCGCCAGCAGCCTGGGACAGACGTTTCAAGAGACCCAGTACTTC
.	.	TRBV12-5	TRBJ2-2	CASGLVDGVELFF	TGTGCTAGTGGTTTGGTAGACGGGGTGGAGCTGTTTTTT
TRBD2	.	TRBV6-4	TRBJ2-7	CASRPLQGLAGVSGYEQYF	TGTGCCAGCAGGCCCCTTCAGGGACTAGCGGGAGTCTCCGGCTACGAGCAGTACTTC
.	.	TRBV2	TRBJ2-1	CASSGASFYEQFF	TGTGCCAGCAGTGGGGCTAGCTTCTATGAGCAGTTCTTC
.	.	TRBV5-4	TRBJ2-7	CASSSRFRGGASEQYF	TGTGCCAGCAGCTCCCGATTCAGAGGGGGGGCAAGCGAGCAGTACTTC
.	.	TRBV5-6	TRBJ2-4	CASSLAQVAKNIQYF	TGTGCCAGCAGCTTGGCACAGGTAGCCAAAAACATTCAGTACTTC
.	.	TRBV10-1	TRBJ1-2	CASRERGLYGYTF	TGCGCCAGCCGGGAGCGCGGATTGTATGGCTACACCTTC
TRBD1	.	TRBV13	TRBJ1-4	CASSRGTGGNEKLFF	TGTGCCAGCAGCCGCGGGACAGGGGGTAATGAAAAACTGTTTTTT
TRBD2	.	TRBV6-4	TRBJ2-1	CASAGTSGTLDEQFF	TGTGCCAGCGCCGGGACTAGCGGGACTCTGGATGAGCAGTTCTTC
.	.	TRBV19	TRBJ2-2	CASSIGFANTGELFF	TGTGCCAGTAGTATCGGGTTCGCGAACACCGGGGAGCTGTTTTTT
.	.	TRBV6-1	TRBJ2-5	CASKNHPLQETQYF	TGTGCCAGCAAAAACCACCCCCTACAAGAGACCCAGTACTTC
TRBD1	once	TRBV19	TRBJ1-1	CASTVDRGAEAFF	TGTGCCAGTACCGTGGACAGGGGAGCTGAAGCTTTCTTT
TRBD1	.	TRBV4-3	TRBJ1-3	CASSQDPGTGAGNTIYF	TGCGCCAGCAGCCAAGATCCCGGGACAGGGGCTGGAAACACCATATATTTT
TRBD1	.	TRBV4-1	TRBJ2-7	CASSTHATGGDYEQYF	TGCGCCAGCAGCACCCACGCCACAGGGGGAGACTACGAGCAGTACTTC
.	.	TRBV9	TRBJ2-3	CASSFLTDTQYF	TGTGCCAGCAGCTTCCTAACAGATACGCAGTATTTT
TRBD1	.	TRBV13	TRBJ1-1	CASSLGIRGAEAFF	TGTGCCAGCAGCTTAGGGATCAGGGGGGCTGAAGCTTTCTTT
TRBD2	.	TRBV7-2	TRBJ2-2	CASSILAGGDTGELFF	TGTGCCAGCAGCATTTTAGCGGGAGGAGACACCGGGGAGCTGTTTTTT
.	.	TRBV4-3	TRBJ1-1	CASSYSRNTEAFF	TGCGCCAGCAGCTACTCACGGAACACTGAAGCTTTCTTT
.	.	TRBV7-8	TRBJ1-1	CASSLAENSLKAFF	TGTGCCAGCAGCTTAGCAGAGAACAGCTTAAAAGCTTTCTTT